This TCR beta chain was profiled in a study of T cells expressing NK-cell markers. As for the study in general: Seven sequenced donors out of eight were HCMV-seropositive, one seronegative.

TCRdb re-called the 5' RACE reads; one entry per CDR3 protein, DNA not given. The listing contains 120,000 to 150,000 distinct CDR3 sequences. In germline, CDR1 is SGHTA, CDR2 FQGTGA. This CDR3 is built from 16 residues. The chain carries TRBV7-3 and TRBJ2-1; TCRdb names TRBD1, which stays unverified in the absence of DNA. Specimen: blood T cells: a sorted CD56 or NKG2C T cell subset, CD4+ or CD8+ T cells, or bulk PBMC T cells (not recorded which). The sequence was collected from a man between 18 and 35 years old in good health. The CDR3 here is CASSAGQGWPYNEQFF.